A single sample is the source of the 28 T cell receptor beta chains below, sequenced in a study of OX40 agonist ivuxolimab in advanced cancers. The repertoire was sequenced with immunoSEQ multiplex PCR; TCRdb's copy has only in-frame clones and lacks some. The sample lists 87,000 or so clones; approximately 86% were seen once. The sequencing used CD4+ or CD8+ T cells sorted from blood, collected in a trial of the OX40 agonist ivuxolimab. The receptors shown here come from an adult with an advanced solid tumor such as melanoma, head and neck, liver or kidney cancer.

The DNA of the CDR3 is TGTGCCAGCAGCTTAGAGCTCCACAGGGGTGACATTCAGTACTTC. Its translation: CASSLELHRGDIQYF. The rearrangement uses TRBV7-2 and TRBJ2-4, with 7 bases aligning to TRBD1. The CDR3 totals 15 residues. Germline CDR1 is SGHTA and CDR2 is FQGNSA. V was pared by 1 base and J by 8 bases, with 8 bases of the junction left unmatched.

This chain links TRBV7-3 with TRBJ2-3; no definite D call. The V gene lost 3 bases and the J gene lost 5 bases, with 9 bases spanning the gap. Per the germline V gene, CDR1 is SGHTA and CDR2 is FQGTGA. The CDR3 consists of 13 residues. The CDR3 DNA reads TGTGCCAGCAGCTTGTTACTACAAGATACGCAGTATTTT. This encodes CASSLLLQDTQYF.

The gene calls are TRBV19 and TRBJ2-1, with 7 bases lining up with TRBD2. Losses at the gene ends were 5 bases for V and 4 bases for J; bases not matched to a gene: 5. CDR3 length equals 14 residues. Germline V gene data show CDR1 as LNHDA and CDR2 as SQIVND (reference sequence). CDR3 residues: CASSALAVYNEQFF. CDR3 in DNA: TGTGCCAGTAGTGCTCTAGCGGTTTACAATGAGCAGTTCTTC.

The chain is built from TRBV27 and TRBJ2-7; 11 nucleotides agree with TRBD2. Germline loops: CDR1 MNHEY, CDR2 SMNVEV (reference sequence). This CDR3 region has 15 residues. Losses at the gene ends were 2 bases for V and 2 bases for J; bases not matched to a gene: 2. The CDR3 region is CASSLTTSGAYEQYF. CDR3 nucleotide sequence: TGTGCCAGCAGTTTAACGACTAGCGGGGCCTACGAGCAGTACTTC.

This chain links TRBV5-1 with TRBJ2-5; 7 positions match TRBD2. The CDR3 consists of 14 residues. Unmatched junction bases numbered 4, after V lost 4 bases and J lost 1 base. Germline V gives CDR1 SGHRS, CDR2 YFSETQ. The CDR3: CASSRGVFQETQYF. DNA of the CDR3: TGCGCCAGCAGCCGGGGGGTGTTCCAAGAGACCCAGTACTTC.

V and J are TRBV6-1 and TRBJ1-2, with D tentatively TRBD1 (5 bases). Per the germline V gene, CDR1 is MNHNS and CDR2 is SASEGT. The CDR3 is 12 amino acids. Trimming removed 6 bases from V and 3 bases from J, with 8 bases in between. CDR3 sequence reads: CASRRGDYGYTF. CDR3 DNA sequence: TGTGCCAGCAGGAGGGGAGACTATGGCTACACCTTC.

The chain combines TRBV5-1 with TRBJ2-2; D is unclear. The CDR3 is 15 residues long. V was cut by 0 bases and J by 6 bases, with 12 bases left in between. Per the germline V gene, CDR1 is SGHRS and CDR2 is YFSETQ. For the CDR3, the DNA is TGCGCCAGCAGCTTGGAGCGAGTCCCGGCCGGGGAGCTGTTTTTT. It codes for CASSLERVPAGELFF.

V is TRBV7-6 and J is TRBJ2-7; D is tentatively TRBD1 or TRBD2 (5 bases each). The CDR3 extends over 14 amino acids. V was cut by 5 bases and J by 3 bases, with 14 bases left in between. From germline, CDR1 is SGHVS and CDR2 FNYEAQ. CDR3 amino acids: CASSPRDPYYEQYF. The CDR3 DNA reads TGTGCCAGCAGCCCCCGGGACCCCTACTACGAGCAGTACTTC.

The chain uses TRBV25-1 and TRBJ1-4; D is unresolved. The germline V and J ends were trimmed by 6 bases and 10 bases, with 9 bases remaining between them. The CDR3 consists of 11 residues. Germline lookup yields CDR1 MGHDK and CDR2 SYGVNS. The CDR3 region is CASRGGIKLFF. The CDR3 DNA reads TGTGCCAGCAGAGGAGGGATAAAACTGTTTTTT.

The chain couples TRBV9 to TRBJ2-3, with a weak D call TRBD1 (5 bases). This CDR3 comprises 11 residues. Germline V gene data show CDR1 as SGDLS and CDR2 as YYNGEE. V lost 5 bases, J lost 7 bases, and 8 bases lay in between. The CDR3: CASRTVYTQYF. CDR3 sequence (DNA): TGTGCCAGCAGGACAGTTTATACGCAGTATTTT. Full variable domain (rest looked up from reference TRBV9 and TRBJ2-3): DSGVTQTPKHLITATGQRVTLRCSPRSGDLSVYWYQQSLDQGLQFLIQYYNGEERAKGNILERFSAQQFPDLHSELNLSSLELGDSALYFCASRTVYTQYFGPGTRLTVL.

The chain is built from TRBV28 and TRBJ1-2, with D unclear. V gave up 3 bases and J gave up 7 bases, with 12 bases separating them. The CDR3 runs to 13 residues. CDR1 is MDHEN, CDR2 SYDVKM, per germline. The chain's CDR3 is CASSFSEGTGYTF. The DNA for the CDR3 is TGTGCCAGCAGTTTTTCGGAGGGTACTGGCTACACCTTC.

The CDR3 bases are TGTGCCAGCAGTGATAAAGGGGTGGCACCCCTCCACTTT. Its translation: CASSDKGVAPLHF. This sequence joins TRBV2 and TRBJ1-6; D perhaps matches TRBD1 (5 bases). The V gene lost 3 bases and the J gene lost 11 bases, with 11 bases spanning the gap. The germline CDR1 and CDR2 sequences are SNHLY and FYNNEI. The CDR3 contains 13 residues.

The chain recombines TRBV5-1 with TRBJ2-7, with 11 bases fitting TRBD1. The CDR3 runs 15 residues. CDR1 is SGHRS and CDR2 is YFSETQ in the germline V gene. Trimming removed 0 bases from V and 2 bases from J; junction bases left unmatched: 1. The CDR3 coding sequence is TGCGCCAGCAGCTTGGTGGGACAGGGGGCCTACGAGCAGTACTTC. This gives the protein CASSLVGQGAYEQYF.

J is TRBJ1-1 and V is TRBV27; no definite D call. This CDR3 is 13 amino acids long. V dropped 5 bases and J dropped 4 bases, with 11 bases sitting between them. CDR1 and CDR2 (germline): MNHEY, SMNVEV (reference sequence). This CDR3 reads CASSVTVGTEAFF. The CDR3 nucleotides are TGTGCCAGCAGTGTCACGGTAGGCACTGAAGCTTTCTTT.

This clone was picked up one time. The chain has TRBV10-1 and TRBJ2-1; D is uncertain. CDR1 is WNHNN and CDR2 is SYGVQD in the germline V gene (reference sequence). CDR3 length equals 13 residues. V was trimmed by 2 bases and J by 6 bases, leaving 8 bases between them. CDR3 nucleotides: TGCGCCAGCAGTGAGGCGTCCACCAATGAGCAGTTCTTC. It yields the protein CASSEASTNEQFF.

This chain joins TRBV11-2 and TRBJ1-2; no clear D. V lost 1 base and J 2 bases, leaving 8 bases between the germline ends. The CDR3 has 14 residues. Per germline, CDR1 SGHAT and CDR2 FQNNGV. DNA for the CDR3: TGTGCCAGCAGCTTAGTAGCAGGAAACTATGGCTACACCTTC. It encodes CASSLVAGNYGYTF.

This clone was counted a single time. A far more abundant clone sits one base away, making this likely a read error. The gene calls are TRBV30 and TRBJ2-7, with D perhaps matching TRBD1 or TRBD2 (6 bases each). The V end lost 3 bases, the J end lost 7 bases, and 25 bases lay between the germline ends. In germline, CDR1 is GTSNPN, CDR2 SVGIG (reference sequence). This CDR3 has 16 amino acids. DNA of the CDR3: TGTGCCTGGAGCGAAGGGGGACTCTACCTTTACAATGAGCAGTACTTC. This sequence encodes CAWSEGGLYLYNEQYF.

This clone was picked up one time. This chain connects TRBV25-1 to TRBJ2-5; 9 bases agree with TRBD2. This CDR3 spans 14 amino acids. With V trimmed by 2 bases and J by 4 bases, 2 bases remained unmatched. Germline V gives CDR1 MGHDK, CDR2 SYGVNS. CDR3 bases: TGTGCCAGCAGTGAACGGGGACTAGCAGAGACCCAGTACTTC. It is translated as CASSERGLAETQYF.

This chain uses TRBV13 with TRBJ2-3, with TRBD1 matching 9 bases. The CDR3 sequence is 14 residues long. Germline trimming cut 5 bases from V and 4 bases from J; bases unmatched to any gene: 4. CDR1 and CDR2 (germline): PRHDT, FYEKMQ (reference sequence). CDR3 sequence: CASSPGTGPDTQYF. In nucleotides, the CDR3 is TGTGCCAGCAGCCCCGGGACAGGGCCAGATACGCAGTATTTT. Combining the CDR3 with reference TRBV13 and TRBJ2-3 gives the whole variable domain AAGVIQSPRHLIKEKRETATLKCYPIPRHDTVYWYQQGPGQDPQFLISFYEKMQSDKGSIPDRFSAQQFSDYHSELNMSSLELGDSALYFCASSPGTGPDTQYFGPGTRLTVL.

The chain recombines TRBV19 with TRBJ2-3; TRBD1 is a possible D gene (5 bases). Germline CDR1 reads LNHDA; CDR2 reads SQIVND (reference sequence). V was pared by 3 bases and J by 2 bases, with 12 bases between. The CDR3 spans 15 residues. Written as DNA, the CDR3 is TGTGCCAGTAGTATCTCAGGGTGGGCCACAGATACGCAGTATTTT. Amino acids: CASSISGWATDTQYF.

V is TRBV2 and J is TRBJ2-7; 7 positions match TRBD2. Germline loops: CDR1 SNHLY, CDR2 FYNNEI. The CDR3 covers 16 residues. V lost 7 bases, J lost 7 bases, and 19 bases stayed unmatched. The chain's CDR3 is CASTPTSLAAGLEQYF. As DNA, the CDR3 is TGTGCCAGCACCCCGACCTCGCTAGCGGCTGGCCTAGAGCAGTACTTC.

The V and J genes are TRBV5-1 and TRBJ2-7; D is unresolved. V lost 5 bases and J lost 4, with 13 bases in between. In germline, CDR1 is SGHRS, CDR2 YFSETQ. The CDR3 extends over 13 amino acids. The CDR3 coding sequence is TGCGCCAGCAGATACGGAGTTGGGTACGAGCAGTACTTC. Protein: CASRYGVGYEQYF.

The DNA for the CDR3 is TGTGCTAGTGGTTACGGGATCGCCGGGGAGCTGTTTTTT. This translates into CASGYGIAGELFF. V gene TRBV12-5 combines with J gene TRBJ2-2; D is perhaps TRBD2 (5 bases). Trimming shortened V by 4 bases and J by 6 bases, and 9 bases separated the two germline ends. Germline CDR1 and CDR2: LGHNT and FRNRAP. The CDR3 loop spans 13 amino acids. Variable domain in full (rest from reference TRBV12-5 and TRBJ2-2): DARVTQTPRHKVTEMGQEVTMRCQPILGHNTVFWYRQTMMQGLELLAYFRNRAPLDDSGMPKDRFSAEMPDATLATLKIQPSEPRDSAVYFCASGYGIAGELFFGEGSRLTVL.

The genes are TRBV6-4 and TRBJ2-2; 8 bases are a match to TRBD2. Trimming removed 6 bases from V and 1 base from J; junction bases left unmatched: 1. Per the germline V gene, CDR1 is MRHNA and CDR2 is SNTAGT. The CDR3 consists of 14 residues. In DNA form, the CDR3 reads TGTGCCAGCAGCACTAGCGGGAACACCGGGGAGCTGTTTTTT. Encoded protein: CASSTSGNTGELFF.

In nucleotides, the CDR3 is TGTGCCAGCAGCTCGGGTCGGGGAAACACTGAAGCTTTCTTT. This codes for CASSSGRGNTEAFF. J is TRBJ1-1 and V is TRBV11-2; D gene ambiguous. Germline values: CDR1 SGHAT, CDR2 FQNNGV. The CDR3 has 14 amino acids. V lost 4 bases and J lost 2, with 11 bases in between.

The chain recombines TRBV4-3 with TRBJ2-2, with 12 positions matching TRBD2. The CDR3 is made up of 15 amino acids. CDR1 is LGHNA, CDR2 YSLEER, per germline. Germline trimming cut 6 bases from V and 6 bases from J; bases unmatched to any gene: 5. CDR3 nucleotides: TGCGCCAGCAGAACCGGGACTAGCGGGTCCGGGGAGCTGTTTTTT. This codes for CASRTGTSGSGELFF.

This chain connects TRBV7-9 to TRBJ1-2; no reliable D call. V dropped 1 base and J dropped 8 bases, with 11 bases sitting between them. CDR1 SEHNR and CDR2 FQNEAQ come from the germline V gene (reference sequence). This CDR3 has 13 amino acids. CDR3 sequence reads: CASSLVPVNGYTF. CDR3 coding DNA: TGTGCCAGCAGCTTAGTACCCGTAAACGGCTACACCTTC.

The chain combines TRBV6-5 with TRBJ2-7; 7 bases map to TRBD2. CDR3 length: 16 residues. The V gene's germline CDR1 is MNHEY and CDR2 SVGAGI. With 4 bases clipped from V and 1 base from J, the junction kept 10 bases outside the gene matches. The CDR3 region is CASSSFRASGSYEQYF. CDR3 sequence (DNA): TGTGCCAGCAGTTCCTTTCGGGCTAGCGGATCCTACGAGCAGTACTTC.